A selection of T cell receptor beta chains follows, all from one sample in a study of blood T cell repertoires in COVID-19. The method was immunoSEQ multiplex PCR; TCRdb's version includes in-frame clones alone and lacks a portion of them. The repertoire consists of about 240,000 clones, with 75% to 90% occurring once and the leading ten covering just over 7%. Specimen: peripheral blood. These receptors originate from a man aged 55 to 70 who had recovered from COVID-19. Each CDR3 is given with its conserved first and last residue. D genes are given only for firm matches. The size entry is marked missing in some rows and otherwise reads once, few, many or a size class.

v_gene,j_gene,d_gene,len,abundance,CDR3aa,CDR3nt
TRBV2,TRBJ1-2,TRBD1,13,.,CASSGDRNYGYTF,TGTGCCAGCAGTGGGGACAGGAACTATGGCTACACCTTC
TRBV18,TRBJ2-7,.,14,.,CASSGGLRAYEQYF,TGTGCCAGCTCGGGGGGACTTCGGGCGTACGAGCAGTACTTC
TRBV4-1,TRBJ1-1,.,14,once,CASSQANGNTEAFF,TGCGCCAGCAGCCAAGCAAACGGGAACACTGAAGCTTTCTTT
TRBV29-1,TRBJ2-1,TRBD1,12,.,CSVNRGLGEQFF,TGCAGCGTTAATAGGGGGCTAGGCGAGCAGTTCTTC
TRBV6-1,TRBJ1-6,.,13,.,CASSYLGGSPLHF,TGTGCCAGCAGTTATCTTGGGGGCTCACCCCTCCACTTT
TRBV7-9,TRBJ2-3,TRBD2,16,.,CASSLAAGGGTDTQYF,TGTGCCAGCAGCTTGGCGGCGGGGGGGGGCACAGATACGCAGTATTTT
TRBV5-1,TRBJ2-2,.,15,.,CASSLDQGNTGELFF,TGCGCCAGCAGCTTGGACCAGGGGAACACCGGGGAGCTGTTTTTT
TRBV9,TRBJ2-5,.,13,.,CASNGGSQETQYF,TGTGCCAGCAATGGGGGCTCGCAAGAGACCCAGTACTTC
TRBV7-9,TRBJ2-3,.,16,.,CASSFNRPRSTDTQYF,TGTGCCAGCAGCTTTAACAGGCCAAGAAGCACAGATACGCAGTATTTT
TRBV5-1,TRBJ2-7,.,12,once,CASRGQGYEQYF,TGCGCCAGCAGGGGGCAGGGCTACGAGCAGTACTTC
TRBV11-3,TRBJ2-3,TRBD2,14,.,CASSRGLAADTQYF,TGTGCCAGCAGCCGTGGACTAGCGGCAGATACGCAGTATTTT
TRBV27,TRBJ2-2,TRBD2,14,once,CASSLAGGPGELFF,TGTGCCAGCAGTCTAGCGGGGGGGCCCGGGGAGCTGTTTTTT
TRBV4-2,TRBJ1-4,TRBD1,15,once,CASSQERQGGEKLFF,TGTGCCAGCAGCCAAGAAAGACAGGGTGGTGAAAAACTGTTTTTT
TRBV4-2,TRBJ1-1,TRBD1,15,.,CASSQETGVNTEAFF,TGTGCCAGCAGCCAAGAGACAGGGGTGAACACTGAAGCTTTCTTT
TRBV18,TRBJ1-1,.,14,.,CASSPRSRDTEAFF,TGTGCCAGCTCACCACGGTCCAGGGACACTGAAGCTTTCTTT
TRBV11-3,TRBJ2-1,TRBD1,15,.,CASSSRQGGYNEQFF,TGTGCCAGCAGCTCGAGACAGGGTGGCTACAATGAGCAGTTCTTC
TRBV5-1,TRBJ2-3,TRBD2,15,.,CASSLQRGSTDTQYF,TGCGCCAGCAGCTTGCAGCGGGGGTCCACAGATACGCAGTATTTT
TRBV24-1,TRBJ2-7,.,13,.,CATSDRDNLRRYF,TGTGCCACCAGTGATCGAGACAATTTACGTAGGTACTTC
TRBV6-2/TRBV6-3,TRBJ1-1,.,16,.,CASSYPRAKAHPEAFF,TGTGCCAGCAGTTACCCCAGAGCGAAAGCCCACCCTGAAGCTTTCTTT
TRBV9,TRBJ1-2,TRBD1,16,.,CASSPSGDRSNYGYTF,TGTGCCAGCAGCCCATCAGGGGACAGGTCTAACTATGGCTACACCTTC
TRBV7-2,TRBJ2-7,TRBD2,14,.,CASSQWGGAYEQYF,TGTGCCAGCAGCCAATGGGGGGGGGCCTACGAGCAGTACTTC
TRBV19,TRBJ1-5,.,14,.,CASSAQGFNQPQHF,TGTGCCAGTAGCGCACAGGGCTTCAATCAGCCCCAGCATTTT
TRBV6-5,TRBJ2-2,.,16,.,CASSYELGGYTGELFF,TGTGCCAGCAGTTATGAACTCGGGGGTTACACCGGGGAGCTGTTTTTT
TRBV19,TRBJ1-1,.,13,.,CASSIGHNTEAFF,TGTGCCAGTAGTATCGGACACAACACTGAAGCTTTCTTT
TRBV20-1,TRBJ2-1,TRBD1,10,.,CSASRDRVVF,TGCAGTGCTAGCCGGGACAGGGTGGTCTTC
TRBV7-9,TRBJ1-5,TRBD1,18,once,CASSPGRRQGVGNQPQHF,TGTGCCAGCAGCCCGGGGCGCCGACAGGGTGTTGGGAATCAGCCCCAGCATTTT
TRBV14,TRBJ1-1,.,14,.,CASSRLGGNTEAFF,TGTGCCAGCAGCCGTTTGGGAGGGAACACTGAAGCTTTCTTT
TRBV25-1,TRBJ2-3,.,16,.,CASSRSGRTHTDTQYF,TGTGCCAGCAGTCGATCAGGACGGACACACACAGATACGCAGTATTTT
TRBV5-4,TRBJ2-3,.,15,.,CASSPGGTRADTQYF,TGTGCCAGCAGCCCCGGCGGGACCCGGGCAGATACGCAGTATTTT
TRBV7-9,TRBJ2-3,.,15,.,CASSLGRASPDTQYF,TGTGCCAGCAGCTTAGGCCGCGCGAGTCCAGATACGCAGTATTTT
TRBV2,TRBJ1-2,.,14,.,CASSEAPGGYGYTF,TGTGCCAGCAGTGAAGCGCCCGGGGGCTATGGCTACACCTTC
TRBV5-1,TRBJ1-4,.,15,.,CASSLDGTYYEKLFF,TGCGCCAGCAGCTTGGACGGGACATATTATGAAAAACTGTTTTTT
TRBV27,TRBJ2-7,TRBD1,18,.,CASSLFGPGQAHSYEQYF,TGTGCCAGCAGTTTATTCGGTCCCGGACAGGCACACTCCTACGAGCAGTACTTC
TRBV9,TRBJ2-1,TRBD2,16,.,CASSVTLAGAYNEQFF,TGTGCCAGCAGCGTTACCCTAGCGGGGGCTTACAATGAGCAGTTCTTC
TRBV30,TRBJ2-1,TRBD2,13,.,CAWSLIKTGGQFF,TGTGCCTGGAGTTTAATCAAGACGGGAGGGCAGTTCTTC
TRBV5-1,TRBJ2-2,TRBD2,18,.,CASSLAAVAGGYTGELFF,TGCGCCAGCAGCTTGGCCGCGGTAGCGGGGGGATACACCGGGGAGCTGTTTTTT
TRBV7-9,TRBJ2-5,.,15,.,CASSLISGVQETQYF,TGTGCCAGCAGCTTAATCTCAGGGGTCCAAGAGACCCAGTACTTC
TRBV5-4,TRBJ2-2,TRBD1,15,.,CASSLQGAVSGELFF,TGTGCCAGCAGCTTACAGGGGGCTGTATCCGGGGAGCTGTTTTTT
TRBV18,TRBJ2-3,.,14,.,CASSLGSARDTQYF,TGTGCCAGCTCATTAGGAAGCGCGCGGGATACGCAGTATTTT
TRBV2,TRBJ1-4,TRBD1,13,.,CASSRQGNEKLFF,TGTGCCAGCAGTCGACAGGGGAATGAAAAACTGTTTTTT
TRBV12-5,TRBJ2-2,.,19,.,CASGLGPGQGEIWAGELFF,TGTGCTAGTGGTTTGGGTCCGGGACAAGGGGAAATCTGGGCCGGGGAGCTGTTTTTT
TRBV6-5,TRBJ2-1,.,15,.,CASRPRHRSYNEQFF,TGTGCCAGCAGACCCAGGCACCGCTCCTACAATGAGCAGTTCTTC
TRBV24-1,TRBJ2-1,.,14,.,CATSDNRDNNEQFF,TGTGCCACCAGTGACAACCGGGACAACAATGAGCAGTTCTTC
TRBV3-1/TRBV3-2,TRBJ2-2,.,18,once,CASSPLYSGAVYTGELFF,TGTGCCAGCAGCCCTCTCTATAGCGGAGCCGTGTACACCGGGGAGCTGTTTTTT
TRBV10-1,TRBJ1-1,TRBD1,14,.,CASSRGRMNTEAFF,TGCGCCAGCAGCAGGGGGCGAATGAACACTGAAGCTTTCTTT
TRBV5-1,TRBJ1-1,.,17,.,CASSLSEQLGGRVEAFF,TGCGCCAGCAGCTTGTCGGAACAGTTGGGAGGTCGGGTAGAAGCTTTCTTT
TRBV2,TRBJ2-5,TRBD1,13,.,CASRGQGEETQYF,TGTGCCAGCAGGGGACAGGGGGAAGAGACCCAGTACTTC
TRBV5-1,TRBJ1-2,.,14,.,CASSLQGAMYGYTF,TGCGCCAGCAGCTTGCAGGGTGCGATGTATGGCTACACCTTC
TRBV6-5,TRBJ1-2,.,13,.,CASTMDRNYGYTF,TGTGCCAGCACCATGGACAGAAACTATGGCTACACCTTC
TRBV7-2,TRBJ2-2,.,14,.,CASSLIPQSGELFF,TGTGCCAGCAGCTTAATTCCACAGTCAGGGGAGCTGTTTTTT
TRBV11-1,TRBJ1-5,TRBD1,15,.,CASSLGDRERQPQHF,TGTGCCAGCAGCTTAGGAGACAGGGAAAGACAGCCCCAGCATTTT